This entry lists 14 T cell receptor beta chains sequenced from one sample in a study of molecular identifiers for immune sequencing clone quantification. TCRdb analysed the PCR reads with MiXCR anew, one entry per CDR3 protein. Here the sample spans fewer than 45,000 distinct CDR3 sequences, around 20% being singletons. Sequences were obtained from naive CD8+ T cells from blood, with Jurkat cell RNA spiked in. As to subset: FACS-sorted CD8+CD4-CCR7+CD45RA+ naive T cells. These receptors were obtained from a human donor in good health. Some libraries in this study had Jurkat cell RNA spiked in.

This clonotype has a count of ten or more. The chain links TRBV7-6 to TRBJ2-7; D remains ambiguous. The length of the CDR3 is 12 residues. Germline CDR1 is SGHVS and CDR2 is FNYEAQ. With 0 bases removed from V and 6 bases from J, the gap between germline ends came to 6 bases. The chain's CDR3 is CASSLAGSEQYF. CDR3 in DNA: TGTGCCAGCAGCTTAGCGGGCAGCGAGCAGTACTTC. Filled out from reference TRBV7-6 and TRBJ2-7, the complete variable domain reads GAGVSQSPRYKVTKRGQDVALRCDPISGHVSLYWYRQALGQGPEFLTYFNYEAQQDKSGLPNDRFSAERPEGSISTLTIQRTEQRDSAMYRCASSLAGSEQYFGPGTRLTVT.

This clonotype was observed at least ten times. This chain connects TRBV29-1 to TRBJ1-5; D is unresolved. Germline V gene data show CDR1 as SQVTM and CDR2 as ANQGSEA. This CDR3 contains 12 residues. Deletions cut 6 bases from V and 1 base from J, with 7 bases between. The CDR3 reads CSVRQSNQPQHF. The CDR3 DNA is TGCAGCGTGCGACAAAGCAATCAGCCCCAGCATTTT.

This clonotype has at least ten counts. This rearrangement joins TRBV20-1 to TRBJ2-5; D possibly uses TRBD1 or TRBD2 (5 bases each). The CDR3 is 12 residues long. The ends were cut back, 5 bases at V and 4 bases at J, with 11 bases in the middle. Germline CDR1 reads DFQATT; CDR2 reads SNEGSKA (reference sequence). The CDR3 nucleotides read TGCAGTGCTCCCTTTGGGGGAGAGACCCAGTACTTC. It encodes CSAPFGGETQYF.

This clonotype was seen at least ten times. The chain combines TRBV12-3 or TRBV12-4 with TRBJ1-1; unclear D gene. V was cut by 5 bases and J by 4 bases, with 11 bases left in between. This CDR3 contains 13 residues. CDR3 coding DNA: TGTGCCAGCAGTGGACTGGGCAGCACTGAAGCTTTCTTT. Translation: CASSGLGSTEAFF.

On this clonotype: One end of the junction does not line up with germline, which may come from a read error. The CDR3 nucleotides are TGTGTCAGCAGTTTTGGGCAAAGCAATCAGCCCCAGCATTTT. It is translated as CVSSFGQSNQPQHF. This chain uses TRBV12-3 or TRBV12-4 with TRBJ1-5, with unresolved D. The CDR3 has 14 residues.

This clonotype was seen many times. The genes are TRBV20-1 and TRBJ2-6; 8 bases line up with TRBD1. Germline assignment: CDR1 DFQATT and CDR2 SNEGSKA (reference sequence). The V and J ends lost 0 bases and 3 bases, in that order; junction bases with no gene match: 10. The CDR3 totals 18 residues. CDR3 bases: TGCAGTGCTAGAGATCGGGTCAGGGGGCGCGGTGGGGCCAACGTCCTGACTTTC. Translating gives CSARDRVRGRGGANVLTF.

This clonotype showed up many times. The rearrangement uses TRBV25-1 and TRBJ1-1, with D possibly TRBD1 on 5 matching bases. CDR3 size: 13 residues. V lost 4 bases to trimming and J lost 2 bases, with 8 bases between them. CDR1 MGHDK and CDR2 SYGVNS come from the germline V gene. The CDR3 coding sequence is TGTGCCAGCAGTGGGGACGGAAACACTGAAGCTTTCTTT. Translated, it gives CASSGDGNTEAFF.

V usage is TRBV9 and J usage is TRBJ2-6; D gene unclear. Trimming cost V 3 bases and J 3 bases, with 7 bases left between them. Germline V lookup: CDR1 SGDLS, CDR2 YYNGEE. This CDR3 spans 14 amino acids. The CDR3 coding sequence is TGTGCCAGCAGCGGCCGACGTGGGGCCAACGTCCTGACTTTC. It encodes CASSGRRGANVLTF.

This clonotype has a count of ten or more. The J gene is TRBJ2-1, the V gene TRBV29-1; possible D gene TRBD2, 6 bases. Trimming removed 8 bases from V and 0 bases from J, with 14 bases in between. The germline V gene has CDR1 SQVTM and CDR2 ANQGSEA. CDR3 length: 14 amino acids. CDR3 protein: CSIPGLSSYNEQFF. The CDR3 nucleotides read TGCAGCATCCCGGGACTGAGCTCCTACAATGAGCAGTTCTTC.

This clonotype was counted many times. The chain joins TRBV9 to TRBJ1-1; 9 nucleotides align to TRBD1. The CDR3 runs 16 residues. V shed 1 base and J 2 bases; nucleotides not matched to a gene: 6. The germline V gene encodes CDR1 SGDLS and CDR2 YYNGEE. CDR3 nucleotides: TGTGCCAGCAGCGTAAACCGGGACAGGGACAACACTGAAGCTTTCTTT. Protein: CASSVNRDRDNTEAFF. The full variable domain, rest sourced from reference TRBV9 and TRBJ1-1, is DSGVTQTPKHLITATGQRVTLRCSPRSGDLSVYWYQQSLDQGLQFLIQYYNGEERAKGNILERFSAQQFPDLHSELNLSSLELGDSALYFCASSVNRDRDNTEAFFGQGTRLTVV.

This clonotype has ten or more counts. The V call is TRBV4-2, the J call TRBJ2-3, with no clear D. From germline, CDR1 is LGHNA and CDR2 YNFKEQ. This CDR3 contains 12 residues. The V end was cut by 1 base, the J end by 6 bases, with 5 bases between. CDR3 sequence (DNA): TGTGCCAGCAGCCAAGTAGGGGATACGCAGTATTTT. Encoded protein: CASSQVGDTQYF.

This clonotype appeared many times. V gene TRBV20-1 combines with J gene TRBJ2-3; D not certain. CDR1 is DFQATT, CDR2 SNEGSKA, per germline (reference sequence). V shed 3 bases and J shed 4 bases, with 8 bases lying between them. The CDR3 consists of 12 residues. In nucleotides, the CDR3 is TGCAGTGCTAGGGACGGGTCAGATACGCAGTATTTT. Translation gives CSARDGSDTQYF.

A note on this clonotype: A read error may be the cause here, since a much bigger clone is one base away. The chain joins TRBV3-1 to TRBJ2-1, with D perhaps given as TRBD1 or TRBD2 (6 bases each). The CDR3 runs 16 residues. Germline V gives CDR1 LGHDT, CDR2 YNNKEL (reference sequence). In DNA, the CDR3 is TGTGCCAACAGCCCAGATGCGGGACACGATTTTGATGAGCAGTTCTTC. This sequence encodes CANSPDAGHDFDEQFF.

The gene calls are TRBV10-3 and TRBJ1-5; no clear D. Trimming removed 2 bases from V and 6 bases from J, with 8 bases in between. Germline CDR1 is ENHRY and CDR2 is SYGVKD. The CDR3 is made up of 13 amino acids. The chain's CDR3 is CAISEGASQPQHF. For the CDR3, the DNA is TGTGCCATCAGTGAGGGTGCGAGTCAGCCCCAGCATTTT.